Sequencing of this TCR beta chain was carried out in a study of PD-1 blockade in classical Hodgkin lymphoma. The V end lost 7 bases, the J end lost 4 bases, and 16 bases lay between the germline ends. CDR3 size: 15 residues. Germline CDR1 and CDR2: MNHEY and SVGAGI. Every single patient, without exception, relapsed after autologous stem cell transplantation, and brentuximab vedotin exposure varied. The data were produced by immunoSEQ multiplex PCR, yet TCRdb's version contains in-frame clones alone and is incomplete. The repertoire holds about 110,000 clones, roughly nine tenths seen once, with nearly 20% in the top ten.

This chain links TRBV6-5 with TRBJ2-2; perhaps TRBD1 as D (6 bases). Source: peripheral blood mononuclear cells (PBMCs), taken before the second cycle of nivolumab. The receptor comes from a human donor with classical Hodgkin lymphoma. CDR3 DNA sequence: TGTGCCAGCAACGGACAGTATGTTTTCACCGGGGAGCTGTTTTTT. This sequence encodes CASNGQYVFTGELFF.